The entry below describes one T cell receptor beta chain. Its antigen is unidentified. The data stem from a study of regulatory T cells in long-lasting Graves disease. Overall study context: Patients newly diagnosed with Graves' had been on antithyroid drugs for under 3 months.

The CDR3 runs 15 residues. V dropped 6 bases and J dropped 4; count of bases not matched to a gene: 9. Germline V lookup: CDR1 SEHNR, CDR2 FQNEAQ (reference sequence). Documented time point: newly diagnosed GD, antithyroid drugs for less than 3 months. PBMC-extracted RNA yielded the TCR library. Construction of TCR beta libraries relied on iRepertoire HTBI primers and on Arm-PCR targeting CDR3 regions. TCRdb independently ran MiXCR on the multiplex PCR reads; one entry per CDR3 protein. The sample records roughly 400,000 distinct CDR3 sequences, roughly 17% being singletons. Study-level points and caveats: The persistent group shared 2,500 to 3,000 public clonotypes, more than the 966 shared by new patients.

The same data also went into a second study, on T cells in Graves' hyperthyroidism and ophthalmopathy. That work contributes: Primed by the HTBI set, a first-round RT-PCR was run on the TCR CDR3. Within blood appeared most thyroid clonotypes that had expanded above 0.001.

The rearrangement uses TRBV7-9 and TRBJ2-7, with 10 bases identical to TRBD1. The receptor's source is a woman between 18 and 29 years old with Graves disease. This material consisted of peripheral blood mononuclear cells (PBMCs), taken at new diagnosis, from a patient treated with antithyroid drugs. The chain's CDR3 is CASRALGTGDYEQYF. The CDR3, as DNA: TGTGCCAGCAGGGCCCTGGGGACAGGGGATTACGAGCAGTACTTC. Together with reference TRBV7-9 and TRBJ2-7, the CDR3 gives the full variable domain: DTGVSQNPRHKITKRGQNVTFRCDPISEHNRLYWYRQTLGQGPEFLTYFQNEAQLEKSRLLSDRFSAERPKGSFSTLEIQRTEQGDSAMYLCASRALGTGDYEQYFGPGTRLTVT.